This T cell receptor (beta chain) was obtained from a study of blood T cells in healthy people across ages (dated by TCRdb to the mid-2010s). Context from the whole study: Template switching captured roughly one uniquely barcoded TCR beta cDNA molecule per two T cells in model experiments. The study measured age-related changes in TCR beta repertoire diversity using deep sequencing normalized with unique cDNA molecular identifiers. The donors were split into four age groups: young (average approximately 16 years), middle-aged (over 35), aged (more than 60) and long-lived (about 74). Using the same blood draw, the study looked at two additional independent replicas of 1 million unique cDNA reads for two donors, one aged 18 to 29 and the other aged 80 or older.

The table lists this clonotype with a few counts. No antigen is known for it. No base quality values were provided; no much bigger clone lies one nucleotide off. What the authors observed across the whole study: Because donor CMV infection status was unknown, age-related changes in expanded clonotypes were potentially confounded. Estimates of total diversity from one million sequenced T cells were regarded as lower bounds and underestimates. A strong correlation was found between observed TCR beta diversity and the percentage of naive T cells measured by flow cytometry. The long-lived group showed more naive CD4+ T cells, fewer expanded clones and increased TCR diversity than the aged group, suggesting age selection. Conclusive comparison of naive and antigen-experienced compartments was prevented by the profiling of bulk unsorted PBMCs. As age increased, observed TCR beta diversity per million T cells dropped in a roughly linear way, and a significant reduction was already evident by age 40.

Donors were under 40 systemically healthy Caucasian individuals from Russia aged roughly 6 to 90 years. Each donor gave 8 to 10 milliliters of peripheral blood, collected into EDTA-treated Vacutainer tubes. Ficoll-Paque density-gradient centrifugation was used to isolate PBMCs, with at least 7 million obtained per sample. Trizol reagent was used to extract total RNA from PBMCs, with at least 6 micrograms per sample. For every donor, flow cytometry on a PBMC aliquot measured the percentage of naive CD45RAhigh/CD27high T cells. Receptor libraries were prepared by 5' RACE. The sample was run on an Illumina HiSeq 2500. The second PCR ran for roughly 7 to 11 cycles and used a J-beta primer mix along with a sample-barcoded 5' primer. Each TCR beta cDNA molecule received a unique molecular identifier from a template-switch 5' adaptor carrying 12 random nucleotides. At least 2.5 million CDR3-containing paired-end reads were obtained from each sample. First-strand cDNA synthesis was performed from all RNA using the Mint cDNA synthesis kit, with priming by a TRBC-specific oligonucleotide. Following uracil-DNA glycosylase treatment, all cDNA underwent a first 18-cycle PCR with the universal primers M1SS and BC2_uni_R. As for how the authors treated the data: Normalization of each sample was performed by random selection of 1 million high-quality reads, each carrying a distinct molecular identifier. Reads sharing molecular identifiers were discarded rather than binned into consensus sequences. MiTCR, set to a Q25 quality threshold and the strictest error-elimination algorithm, was used for CDR3 identification, clonotype clustering and error correction. A nonparametric unseen species model with Euler transformation was used to estimate lower-bound total TCR beta diversity. TCRdb handled the public reads itself, with Q25 trimming in fastp and clone calling in MiXCR, and kept productive beta chains. Each entry merges the rows of one CDR3 protein and shows their most common DNA and genes. TCRdb's processing, not the study's, gives the V and J calls here. In all, the sample holds a few hundred thousand distinct CDR3 sequences, and roughly a quarter of those were seen once. The ten top clones hold approximately 3.3% of the sample.

Taken from cysteine to phenylalanine, the CDR3 has 17 residues. This entry keeps only the CDR3 DNA: 51 bases, framed from base 1. CDR1 and CDR2, looked up from the germline V gene, are SGHRS and YFSETQ. V is cut back by 3 bases and J by 7 bases, with 13 bases in the junction unmatched. Separately, the same data were catalogued under a study of T cells of mothers and their children. As the second paper documents: Donors were nine systemically healthy Caucasian individuals: three mothers and their six children. cDNA synthesis consumed the entire amount of extracted RNA, loaded at 1.5 ug RNA in each 15 ul reaction. In the second PCR, sample barcodes and 2-4 random nucleotides were introduced via the M1S primer. Each mother yielded over 8.5 million TCR beta CDR3 reads and each child 2.5 million to 3 million reads. Thymic selection shapes the output of TCR recombination in a similar way in related and unrelated pairs, and inherited differences have a minor effect. Normalized repertoire overlap was always slightly but never significantly higher in related than unrelated mother-child pairs. No persistent microchimeric T cell clones were found, with a detection sensitivity of 75 to 100 clones per million clonotypes. To look for features that set related mother-child pairs apart from unrelated individuals, the researchers ran deep NGS to compare the TCR beta repertoires of mothers and children. Mothers averaged roughly 36 +/- 4 years of age and children averaged roughly 12 +/- 4 years. Libraries were sequenced on Illumina HiSeq 2000 with 100+100 nt paired-end reads after adapter ligation with NEBNext reagents. To prevent cross-contamination, the mother and child libraries were prepared one month apart and sequenced in separate runs. For each donor, between about 450,000 and 2,300,000 distinct TCR beta clonotypes were identified. Naive TCR beta clonotypes were estimated from low-frequency clonotypes matched to each donor's FACS-determined naive share, without sorting.

This chain joins TRBV5-1 to TRBJ2-5; 12 of the junction bases match TRBD1. Sample: blood. This clonotype was sampled from a boy aged 2-9 years in good health. The CDR3 protein is CASSSGTGGVISGTQYF. DNA sequence: TGCGCCAGCAGCTCTGGGACAGGGGGCGTTATCTCAGGGACCCAGTACTTC.